The TCR beta chain under discussion was sequenced for a study of blood T cell repertoires in COVID-19. Study in general: Some COVID-19 samples were acute and others convalescent; all came from the United States, Italy and Spain. In each case, the material was cDNA or gDNA derived from T cells, B-cell-depleted T cells, or PBMCs.

V was shortened by 4 bases and J by 1 base, with 17 bases between the two germline ends. Looked up from germline, CDR1 is KGHSH and CDR2 is LQKENI. CDR3 length: 16 residues. Per the authors' pipeline: It was from reference gene primer amplification that nucleated cell counts were estimated. Using immunoSEQ multiplex PCR, the repertoire was profiled, and TCRdb retains in-frame clones only, with some absent. V, J and clone size are those of that table, while D and trimming were read from the DNA. The table has 90,000 to 150,000 clones, 81% seen once. Source material: peripheral blood. The chain has TRBV18 and TRBJ2-7; TRBD1 is a possible D gene (5 bases). This receptor was identified in a human donor in a cohort sampled during active COVID-19. CDR3 residues: CASSRSTALGSYEQYF. The CDR3, as DNA: TGTGCCAGCTCACGCTCGACAGCCCTCGGGTCCTACGAGCAGTACTTC.